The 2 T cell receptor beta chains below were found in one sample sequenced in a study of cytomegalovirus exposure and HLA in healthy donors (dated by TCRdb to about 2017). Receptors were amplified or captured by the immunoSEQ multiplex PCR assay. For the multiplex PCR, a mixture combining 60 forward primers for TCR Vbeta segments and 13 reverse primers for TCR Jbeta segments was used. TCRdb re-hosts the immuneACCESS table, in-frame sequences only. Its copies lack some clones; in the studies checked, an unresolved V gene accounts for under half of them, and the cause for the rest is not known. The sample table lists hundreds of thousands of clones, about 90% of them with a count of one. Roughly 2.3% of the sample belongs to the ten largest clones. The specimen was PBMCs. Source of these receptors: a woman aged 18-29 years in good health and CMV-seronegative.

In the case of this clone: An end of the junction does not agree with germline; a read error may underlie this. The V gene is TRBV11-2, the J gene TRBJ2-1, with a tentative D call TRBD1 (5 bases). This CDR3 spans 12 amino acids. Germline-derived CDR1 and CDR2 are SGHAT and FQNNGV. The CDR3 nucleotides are TGTGCCAGCAGCTTAGGGGTCAACGAAGGGGTCTTC. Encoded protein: CASSLGVNEGVF. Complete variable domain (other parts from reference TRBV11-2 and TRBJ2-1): EAGVAQSPRYKIIEKRQSVAFWCNPISGHATLYWYQQILGQGPKLLIQFQNNGVVDDSQLPKDRFSAERLKGVDSTLKIQPAKLEDSAVYLCASSLGVNEGVFGPGTRLTVL.

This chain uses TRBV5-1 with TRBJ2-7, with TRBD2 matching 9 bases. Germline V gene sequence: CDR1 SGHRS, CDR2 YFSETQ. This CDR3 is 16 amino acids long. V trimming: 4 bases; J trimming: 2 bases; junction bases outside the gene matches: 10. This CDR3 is CASSPGSGGITYEQYF. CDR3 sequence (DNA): TGCGCCAGCAGCCCGGGGAGCGGGGGGATAACCTACGAGCAGTACTTC.